These 9 T cell receptor beta chains share one sample of origin, sequenced in a study of tumor and adjacent non-tumor tissue in lung cancer. The template was RNA from unsorted bulk tissue. This non-tumor lung sample came from over 3 cm beyond the tumor edge. A modified ARM-PCR protocol with three rounds of nested PCR amplified TCRbeta. TCRdb processed the multiplex PCR reads anew with MiXCR; each CDR3 protein has one entry. The sample includes about 98,000 distinct CDR3 sequences, 80% seen only once; the top ten take 30%. Material for sequencing was distant non-tumor lung tissue. These TCRs come from a man aged 55 to 70 with small cell lung cancer.

This clonotype came up a few times. This may be a read error, as it is one base from a much larger clone. This chain connects TRBV30 to TRBJ2-1; D is perhaps TRBD1 or TRBD2 (5 bases each). CDR1 and CDR2 from the germline V gene are GTSNPN and SVGIG (reference sequence). This CDR3 has 13 amino acids. The CDR3 spells CVWSRWGNNEQFF. DNA of the CDR3: TGTGTCTGGAGTCGTTGGGGGAACAATGAGCAGTTCTTC.

This clonotype occurred many times. J is TRBJ1-4 and V is TRBV11-2; a possible D gene is TRBD1 (5 bases). Germline values: CDR1 SGHAT, CDR2 FQNNGV. The germline V and J ends were trimmed by 5 bases and 7 bases, with 14 bases remaining between them. The length of the CDR3 is 14 residues. Here the CDR3 DNA reads TGTGCCAGCAGCACCGACAGCTACACTGAAAAACTGTTTTTT. Its translation: CASSTDSYTEKLFF.

At least ten counts were recorded for this clonotype. V and J are TRBV28 and TRBJ2-3; D is possibly TRBD1 or TRBD2 (5 bases each). From germline, CDR1 is MDHEN and CDR2 SYDVKM. V lost 8 bases to trimming and J lost 5 bases, with 17 bases between them. The CDR3 spans 14 residues. The CDR3: CASLGPQSGDTQYF. In DNA form, the CDR3 reads TGTGCCAGCCTGGGACCCCAATCGGGAGATACGCAGTATTTT.

Remarks on this clonotype: Lacking the conserved final phenylalanine or tryptophan, this CDR3 likely reflects a read error. V and J are TRBV4-1 and TRBJ2-2, with TRBD2 identical over 16 bases. This CDR3 is built from 19 residues. Per germline, CDR1 MGHRA and CDR2 YSYEKL. V lost 4 bases to trimming and J lost 3 bases; unmatched junction nucleotides: 8. In nucleotides, the CDR3 is TGCGCCAGCAGCCGAGTCCCGGGACTAGCGGGAGGGGACACCGGGGAGCTGTTTTCT. Protein sequence: CASSRVPGLAGGDTGELFS.

As for this clonotype: An end of the junction differs from the germline gene, which may be a read error. CDR3 amino acids: CVSSNAGRGNQSQHF. In DNA form, the CDR3 reads TGTGTCAGCAGCAACGCCGGGCGCGGCAATCAGTCCCAGCATTTT. This sequence joins TRBV7-9 and TRBJ1-5; D remains unclear. The CDR3 loop spans 15 amino acids. Germline CDR1 and CDR2: SEHNR and FQNEAQ (reference sequence).

V and J are TRBV29-1 and TRBJ1-4; 9 bases map to TRBD1. The CDR3 is 13 residues long. After removal of 8 bases from V and 11 bases from J, the junction contained 12 bases not matched to a gene. Germline-derived CDR1 and CDR2 are SQVTM and ANQGSEA. This CDR3 is CSSTGGAGEKLFF. DNA for the CDR3: TGCAGCTCAACAGGGGGCGCCGGTGAGAAACTGTTTTTT.

The chain joins TRBV9 to TRBJ2-2; possibly TRBD2 for D (6 bases). The germline V gene has CDR1 SGDLS and CDR2 YYNGEE. This CDR3 contains 13 residues. The ends were cut back, 4 bases at V and 4 bases at J, with 8 bases in the middle. The CDR3 loop reads CASSTGGTGELFF. CDR3 coding DNA: TGTGCCAGCAGCACCGGGGGCACCGGGGAGCTGTTTTTT.

This chain links TRBV20-1 with TRBJ2-7, with 12 bases aligning to TRBD2. This CDR3 spans 13 amino acids. Germline loops: CDR1 DFQATT, CDR2 SNEGSKA (reference sequence). The CDR3 spells CILGLAGGYEQYF. As DNA, the CDR3 is TGCATACTGGGACTAGCGGGCGGCTACGAGCAGTACTTC.

For this clonotype: One end of the junction does not line up with germline, which may come from a read error. The gene calls are TRBV4-2 and TRBJ2-6, with 8 bases aligning to TRBD1. CDR1 LGHNA and CDR2 YNFKEQ come from the germline V gene. The CDR3 length is 17 residues. The CDR3 nucleotides are TGTGTCAGCAGCCCGGGACAGGACCACTCTGGGGTCAACGTCCTGACTTTC. Its translation is CVSSPGQDHSGVNVLTF.